This T cell receptor (beta chain) derives from a study of blood T cell repertoires in COVID-19. Using immunoSEQ multiplex PCR, the repertoire was profiled, and TCRdb retains in-frame clones only, with some absent. The data contain approximately 150,000 clones, 84% of them singletons. The CDR3 length is 14 residues. The V and J ends lost 1 base and 6 bases respectively, with 10 bases between them. The germline V gene encodes CDR1 SGHVS and CDR2 FQNEAQ. The TCR comes from a man aged 30 to 45 with COVID-19, enrolled during active disease. Sequencing was done on a sample of peripheral blood. This rearrangement joins TRBV7-8 to TRBJ1-3; no firm D call. CDR3: CASSLDPVPNTIYF. In DNA form, the CDR3 reads TGTGCCAGCAGCTTAGATCCGGTTCCAAACACCATATATTTT.